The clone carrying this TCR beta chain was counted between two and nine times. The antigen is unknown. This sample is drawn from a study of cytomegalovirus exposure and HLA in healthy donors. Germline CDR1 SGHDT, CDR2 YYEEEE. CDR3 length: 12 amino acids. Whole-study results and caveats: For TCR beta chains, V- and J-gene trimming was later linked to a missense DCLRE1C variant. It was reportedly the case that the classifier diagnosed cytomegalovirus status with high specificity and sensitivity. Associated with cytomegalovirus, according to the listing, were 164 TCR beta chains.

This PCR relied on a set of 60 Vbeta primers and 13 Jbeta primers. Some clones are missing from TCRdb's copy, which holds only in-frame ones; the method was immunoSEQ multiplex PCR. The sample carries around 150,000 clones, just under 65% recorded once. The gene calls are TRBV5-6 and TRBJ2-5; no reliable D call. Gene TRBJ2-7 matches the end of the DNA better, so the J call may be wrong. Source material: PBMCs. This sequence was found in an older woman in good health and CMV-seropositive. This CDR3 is CASSRPRTEQYF. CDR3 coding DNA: TGTGCCAGCAGCCGGCCTAGAACCGAGCAGTACTTC.